This TCR beta chain comes out of a study of blood T cell repertoires in COVID-19. Across the whole study: Samples representing acute and convalescent COVID-19 were sourced from the United States, Italy and Spain. PBMCs, B-cell-depleted T cells, or T cells provided the cDNA or gDNA that made up the material.

Trimming pared 2 bases from V and 0 bases from J, leaving 5 bases between. The CDR3 spans 13 residues. CDR1 LNHDA and CDR2 SQIVND come from the germline V gene (reference sequence). Original analysis: Amplified reference gene primers provided the basis for estimating nucleated cell counts. Generated by immunoSEQ multiplex PCR, the TCRdb table keeps only in-frame clones and is missing some. That table furnishes V, J and clone size, whereas the DNA furnished D and trimming. The sample carries about 670,000 clones, 90% recorded once. The sequence was obtained from a woman under 30 with acute or convalescent COVID-19. The gene calls are TRBV19 and TRBJ2-7; D ambiguous. Sample: peripheral blood. The CDR3: CASSITTSYEQYF. The CDR3 DNA sequence: TGTGCCAGTAGTATAACTACCTCCTACGAGCAGTACTTC.